The source of this T cell receptor (beta chain) is a study of early T cells in non-severe SARS-CoV-2 infection. This clonotype was detected many times. TCRdb reanalysed the 5' RACE reads using MiXCR and keeps one entry per CDR3 protein. The sample contains roughly 30,000 distinct CDR3 sequences, roughly 5% of which appear only once. Trimming stripped 6 bases from V and 7 bases from J, with 7 bases between. The CDR3 has 12 amino acids. CDR1 is WSHSY, CDR2 SAAADI, per germline. This sequence was found in an adult who was a healthcare worker with PCR-confirmed SARS-CoV-2 infection or an uninfected control (not recorded which). The chain joins TRBV10-2 to TRBJ1-6; D not resolved. The sample was whole blood. Here the CDR3 DNA reads TGCGCCAGCAGGGCAAGAAATTCACCCCTCCACTTT. Translated, it gives CASRARNSPLHF.